Here is one TCR beta chain with its context. The antigen remains unidentified. This sample was included in a study of CD8 T cells in ankylosing spondylitis. Study-wide results and caveats: Some of these motif variants have turned up before, in reports on reactive arthritis synovial fluid and blood. Disease-associated clonotypes exhibited CD8+ identity and were relatively infrequent in peripheral blood. The study identified a TCR beta motif of several highly homologous variants that appeared characteristic of ankylosing spondylitis blood.

Making use of molecular barcodes, quantitative 5'-RACE generated TCR beta libraries. A single record per CDR3 protein comes from TCRdb applying MiXCR to the 5' RACE reads. Here the sample spans a few hundred thousand distinct CDR3 sequences, 11% being singletons. The ends lost 2 bases at V and 0 bases at J; junction bases unmatched: 13. The CDR3 consists of 18 residues. This sequence joins TRBV12-3 or TRBV12-4 and TRBJ2-7, with TRBD1 matching over 7 bases. Input material: blood, either unsorted or a sorted T cell fraction (not recorded which). This TCR came from a female donor with ankylosing spondylitis or in good health (not recorded which). The CDR3 sequence is CASSLIFRDRLTSYEQYF. The CDR3 DNA sequence: TGTGCCAGCAGTTTAATCTTCCGGGACAGACTCACCTCCTACGAGCAGTACTTC.